This TCR beta chain was sequenced in a study of identical twins. Through template switching, a universal primer site was introduced, and the cDNA contained unique molecular identifiers. A single record per CDR3 protein comes from TCRdb applying MiXCR to the 5' RACE reads. The sample has about 890,000 distinct CDR3 sequences; over 9% are singletons. This clonotype has a count of ten or more. The same data also contributed to another study, on yellow fever vaccine responses in identical twins.

Specimen: PBMCs. The clonotype was recovered from a young woman in good health.

In nucleotides, the CDR3 is TGTGCCAGCAGTTTAGGGACAGGGGTTCAGCCCCAGCATTTT. Its protein is CASSLGTGVQPQHF. J is TRBJ1-5 and V is TRBV12-3 or TRBV12-4; 9 bases are a match to TRBD1. With V trimmed by 1 base and J by 6 bases, 1 base remained unmatched. The CDR3 covers 14 residues.